The sequence of this T cell receptor beta chain was determined in a study of graft-versus-host responses after intestinal transplantation. Across the study: Those transplanted obtained multivisceral, liver-intestinal, or isolated intestinal grafts. Tacrolimus plus steroids were given to all recipients for 2 to 4 years, preceded by anti-thymocyte globulin induction. Study results and caveats: Recipient marrow showed GvH clones, some seen first in ileum or blood. The study associated peak circulating GvH clone levels with early post-transplant HvG declines.

Here immunoSEQ multiplex PCR was the method, and the copy in TCRdb shows in-frame clones only, minus some. The sample lists tens of thousands of clones, approximately 94% occurring once. To note about this clone: Its antigen is as yet unknown.

This sample comprised unstimulated CD4+ T cells sorted from spleen or lymph node cells, obtained before transplant. The TCR sequence derives from a human donor who was the organ donor for an intestinal transplant.

The CDR3 nucleotides read TGTGCCAGCAGCCCGCATCCTGACGGGGTGCAAGAGACCCAGTACTTC. Translating gives CASSPHPDGVQETQYF. The gene calls are TRBV9 and TRBJ2-5, with D possibly TRBD2 on 5 matching bases. CDR3 length: 16 amino acids. V was shortened by 4 bases and J by 2 bases, with 18 bases between the two germline ends. From germline, CDR1 is SGDLS and CDR2 YYNGEE.